This T cell receptor beta chain stems from a study of T cell responses to AZD1222 COVID-19 vaccine. The CDR3 consists of 15 residues. Germline V CDR1 and CDR2: MNHEY, SVGAGI. The V end was cut by 10 bases, the J end by 3 bases, with 19 bases between. Concerning this clone: The antigen is not known.

Here immunoSEQ multiplex PCR was the method, and the copy in TCRdb shows in-frame clones only, minus some. The sample consists of about 200,000 clones, over 85% of them appearing once. General observations from the study: With dominance at 160-218 and 743-854, vaccine-associated CD4 TCRs spanned spike.

The sequence came from an adult who received the AZD1222 COVID-19 vaccine. The material was peripheral blood, obtained 28 days after the second AZD1222 dose. This sequence joins TRBV6-5 and TRBJ1-3, with D uncertain. The CDR3 nucleotides are TGTGCCACCCACGGTGGGCGGAGATATGGAAACACCATATATTTT. Translating it yields CATHGGRRYGNTIYF.